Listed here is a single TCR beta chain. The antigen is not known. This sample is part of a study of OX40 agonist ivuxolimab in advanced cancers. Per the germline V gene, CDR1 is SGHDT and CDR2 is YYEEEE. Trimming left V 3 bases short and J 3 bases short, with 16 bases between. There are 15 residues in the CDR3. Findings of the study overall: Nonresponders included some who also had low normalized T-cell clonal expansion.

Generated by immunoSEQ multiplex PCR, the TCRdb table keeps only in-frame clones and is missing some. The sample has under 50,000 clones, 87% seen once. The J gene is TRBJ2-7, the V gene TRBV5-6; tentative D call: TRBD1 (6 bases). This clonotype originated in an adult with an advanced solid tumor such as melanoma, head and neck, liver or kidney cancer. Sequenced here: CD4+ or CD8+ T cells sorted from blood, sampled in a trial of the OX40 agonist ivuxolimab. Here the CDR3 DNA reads TGTGCCAGCAGCTCTGTTAATAGGGACAACTACGAGCAGTACTTC. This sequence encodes CASSSVNRDNYEQYF.